This T cell receptor beta chain was identified in a study of CD4 and CD8 cells across lung adenocarcinoma regions (dated by TCRdb to 2016 to 2019). Broadly, across the study: The study compared tumor centers with tumor margins to examine intratumor heterogeneity of the T cell receptor repertoire.

This clonotype was detected ten times or more. There is no known antigen for this receptor. A much bigger clone sits one base away, suggesting this may be a read error. Patients with localized lung adenocarcinoma, a subtype of non-small cell lung cancer, were used as donors. These samples came from the margins of localized lung adenocarcinomas. For TCR repertoire analysis, CD8+ T cells from tumor tissue were profiled apart from CD4+ T cells. Libraries were prepared through PCR. Sequencing took place on a HiSeq X Ten. In-frame beta chains were kept once TCRdb had trimmed the public reads at Q25 with fastp and called clones with MiXCR. Rows are combined by CDR3 protein, so each entry shows the most common genes and DNA. The sample records 10,000 to 15,000 distinct CDR3 sequences, approximately 50% of which are singletons. The top ten clonotypes cover roughly 29% of the sample. The CDR3 sequence holds 12 residues, the cysteine and phenylalanine included. The sequence is cut down to CDR3 DNA, 36 bases in frame from base 1. V is pared back by 8 bases and J by 10 bases, with 15 bases lying between the germline termini. CDR1 MNHEY and CDR2 SVGAGI are derived from the germline V gene.

Sequenced sample: CD8+ T cells from the margin of a lung tumor. This specimen's cell subset or site label, interpreted: tumor margin region. This sequence was found in a male donor with lung adenocarcinoma. The CD4 and CD8 labels of this study may be unreliable. The chain was built from TRBV6-5 and TRBJ2-1, with the D call perhaps TRBD1 or TRBD2, as 6 bases match in each case. CDR3 protein: CASVGGLGEQFF. The sequenced DNA is TGTGCCAGCGTTGGGGGGCTGGGCGAGCAGTTCTTC.